This is a list of T cell receptor beta chains from one sample in a study of cytomegalovirus exposure and HLA in healthy donors. TCRdb's copy holds only in-frame clones and misses some; the assay was immunoSEQ multiplex PCR. The repertoire holds roughly 95,000 clones, with 80% to 90% as singletons. Sample: PBMCs. The receptors were sampled from a man aged 25 to 45 in good health and CMV-seropositive. CDR3s include the opening cysteine and the closing phenylalanine or tryptophan. Each record gives: clone size, D gene, J gene, CDR3 length, V gene, CDR3 protein, CDR3 DNA. D genes are given only for firm matches. Size values are once, few and many counts, or a class for expanded clones, and some rows have none.

clone_size: NA; d_call: TRBD1; j_call: TRBJ2-7; cdr3_length: 15; v_call: TRBV15; cdr3_aa: CATSSDRGRINEQYF; cdr3_nt: TGTGCCACCAGCAGTGACAGGGGGCGCATCAACGAGCAGTACTTC
clone_size: NA; d_call: NA; j_call: TRBJ1-5; cdr3_length: 12; v_call: TRBV30; cdr3_aa: CATGGGNQPQHF; cdr3_nt: TGTGCCACCGGGGGAGGCAATCAGCCCCAGCATTTT
clone_size: once; d_call: NA; j_call: TRBJ2-7; cdr3_length: 13; v_call: TRBV5-1; cdr3_aa: CASSLASGYEQYF; cdr3_nt: TGCGCCAGCAGCTTGGCCTCAGGCTACGAGCAGTACTTC
clone_size: NA; d_call: NA; j_call: TRBJ2-5; cdr3_length: 15; v_call: TRBV7-6; cdr3_aa: CASSRGAQGSETQYF; cdr3_nt: TGTGCCAGCTCGCGGGGTGCACAAGGCAGTGAGACCCAGTACTTC
clone_size: NA; d_call: TRBD2; j_call: TRBJ2-7; cdr3_length: 14; v_call: TRBV5-1; cdr3_aa: CASSLVASGSEQYF; cdr3_nt: TGCGCCAGCAGCTTGGTGGCTAGCGGGAGCGAGCAGTACTTC
clone_size: few; d_call: TRBD1; j_call: TRBJ1-5; cdr3_length: 15; v_call: TRBV18; cdr3_aa: CASSRKQGPDQPQHF; cdr3_nt: TGTGCCAGCTCACGTAAACAGGGGCCTGATCAGCCCCAGCATTTT
clone_size: NA; d_call: TRBD2; j_call: TRBJ2-5; cdr3_length: 16; v_call: TRBV6-1; cdr3_aa: CASSEAPGGAQETQYF; cdr3_nt: TGTGCCAGCAGTGAAGCTCCGGGAGGGGCTCAAGAGACCCAGTACTTC
clone_size: NA; d_call: TRBD1; j_call: TRBJ1-4; cdr3_length: 13; v_call: TRBV2; cdr3_aa: CASSSTGYEKLFF; cdr3_nt: TGTGCCAGCAGCTCGACAGGGTACGAAAAACTGTTTTTT
clone_size: once; d_call: TRBD1; j_call: TRBJ1-2; cdr3_length: 15; v_call: TRBV9; cdr3_aa: CASSVAWTGGHGYTF; cdr3_nt: TGTGCCAGCAGCGTAGCATGGACAGGGGGCCATGGCTACACCTTC
clone_size: NA; d_call: NA; j_call: TRBJ2-3; cdr3_length: 14; v_call: TRBV11-3; cdr3_aa: CASSLGAGADTQYF; cdr3_nt: TGTGCCAGCAGCTTAGGGGCAGGGGCAGATACGCAGTATTTT
clone_size: NA; d_call: TRBD1; j_call: TRBJ1-4; cdr3_length: 16; v_call: TRBV5-5; cdr3_aa: CASSGGQVATNEKLFF; cdr3_nt: TGTGCCAGCAGCGGCGGACAGGTCGCAACTAATGAAAAACTGTTTTTT
clone_size: NA; d_call: TRBD2; j_call: TRBJ2-7; cdr3_length: 14; v_call: TRBV5-1; cdr3_aa: CASSPVGEGYEQYF; cdr3_nt: TGCGCCAGCAGCCCCGTCGGGGAGGGTTACGAGCAGTACTTC
clone_size: NA; d_call: NA; j_call: TRBJ1-3; cdr3_length: 17; v_call: TRBV10-3; cdr3_aa: CAISTSGTGSSGNTIYF; cdr3_nt: TGTGCCATCAGTACTTCCGGGACTGGGAGCTCTGGAAACACCATATATTTT
clone_size: NA; d_call: TRBD1; j_call: TRBJ2-7; cdr3_length: 14; v_call: TRBV5-1; cdr3_aa: CASSLDRGSDEQYF; cdr3_nt: TGCGCCAGCAGCTTGGACAGGGGTAGCGACGAGCAGTACTTC
clone_size: once; d_call: NA; j_call: TRBJ1-5; cdr3_length: 15; v_call: TRBV7-2; cdr3_aa: CASSPVDNKDQPQHF; cdr3_nt: TGTGCCAGCAGCCCTGTGGACAATAAGGATCAGCCCCAGCATTTT
clone_size: NA; d_call: NA; j_call: TRBJ1-1; cdr3_length: 12; v_call: TRBV2; cdr3_aa: CASTGSFTEAFF; cdr3_nt: TGTGCCAGCACGGGGAGTTTCACTGAAGCTTTCTTT
clone_size: NA; d_call: NA; j_call: TRBJ2-7; cdr3_length: 11; v_call: TRBV5-1; cdr3_aa: CASRLLDEQYF; cdr3_nt: TGCGCCAGCAGACTCCTGGACGAGCAGTACTTC
clone_size: NA; d_call: TRBD1; j_call: TRBJ1-2; cdr3_length: 16; v_call: TRBV6-5; cdr3_aa: CASSYSADRGFYGYTF; cdr3_nt: TGTGCCAGCAGTTACTCGGCCGACAGGGGGTTCTATGGCTACACCTTC
clone_size: NA; d_call: TRBD1; j_call: TRBJ2-1; cdr3_length: 12; v_call: TRBV30; cdr3_aa: CAWSFAGTGKFF; cdr3_nt: TGTGCCTGGAGTTTCGCCGGGACAGGGAAGTTCTTC
clone_size: NA; d_call: TRBD1; j_call: TRBJ2-7; cdr3_length: 17; v_call: TRBV7-9; cdr3_aa: CASSLSFRDRGVYEQYF; cdr3_nt: TGTGCCAGCAGCCTCTCCTTCCGGGACAGGGGGGTGTACGAGCAGTACTTC
clone_size: NA; d_call: TRBD1; j_call: TRBJ1-1; cdr3_length: 14; v_call: TRBV6-1; cdr3_aa: CASRRDSVNTEAFF; cdr3_nt: TGTGCCAGCAGGAGGGACAGTGTGAACACTGAAGCTTTCTTT
clone_size: NA; d_call: NA; j_call: TRBJ2-3; cdr3_length: 14; v_call: TRBV10-3; cdr3_aa: CALSSDFNTDTQYF; cdr3_nt: TGTGCCCTATCGTCGGACTTTAACACAGATACGCAGTATTTT
clone_size: NA; d_call: NA; j_call: TRBJ1-5; cdr3_length: 17; v_call: TRBV5-5; cdr3_aa: CASSLVTGGTSNQPQHF; cdr3_nt: TGTGCCAGCAGCTTGGTAACCGGCGGGACGAGCAATCAGCCCCAGCATTTT
clone_size: NA; d_call: TRBD1; j_call: TRBJ1-3; cdr3_length: 18; v_call: TRBV5-1; cdr3_aa: CASSPLGTGQATGNTIYF; cdr3_nt: TGCGCCAGCAGTCCCCTCGGGACAGGGCAAGCCACTGGAAACACCATATATTTT
clone_size: NA; d_call: NA; j_call: TRBJ1-6; cdr3_length: 15; v_call: TRBV5-1; cdr3_aa: CASSFGGDRGSPLHF; cdr3_nt: TGCGCCAGCAGCTTTGGAGGGGATCGAGGTTCACCCCTCCACTTT
clone_size: NA; d_call: TRBD1; j_call: TRBJ1-2; cdr3_length: 14; v_call: TRBV6-5; cdr3_aa: CASSSQTGLGGYTF; cdr3_nt: TGTGCCAGCAGCTCCCAGACAGGGTTGGGCGGCTACACCTTC
clone_size: NA; d_call: NA; j_call: TRBJ1-1; cdr3_length: 11; v_call: TRBV5-1; cdr3_aa: CASSLYTEAFF; cdr3_nt: TGTGCCAGCAGCTTGTATACTGAAGCTTTCTTT
clone_size: NA; d_call: TRBD1; j_call: TRBJ2-5; cdr3_length: 13; v_call: TRBV10-3; cdr3_aa: CAIGSQGEETQYF; cdr3_nt: TGTGCCATCGGGTCCCAGGGGGAAGAGACCCAGTACTTC
clone_size: NA; d_call: TRBD2; j_call: TRBJ2-2; cdr3_length: 19; v_call: TRBV14; cdr3_aa: CASSQGPGLAGGNTGELFF; cdr3_nt: TGTGCCAGCAGCCAGGGACCCGGACTAGCGGGAGGTAACACCGGGGAGCTGTTTTTT
clone_size: NA; d_call: TRBD1; j_call: TRBJ2-5; cdr3_length: 15; v_call: TRBV28; cdr3_aa: CASSFDRGYQETQYF; cdr3_nt: TGTGCCAGCAGTTTCGACAGGGGGTACCAAGAGACCCAGTACTTC
clone_size: NA; d_call: TRBD2; j_call: TRBJ2-1; cdr3_length: 13; v_call: TRBV2; cdr3_aa: CASTSDAYNEQFF; cdr3_nt: TGTGCCAGTACTAGCGACGCCTACAATGAGCAGTTCTTC
clone_size: NA; d_call: TRBD2; j_call: TRBJ2-1; cdr3_length: 17; v_call: TRBV4-2; cdr3_aa: CASSQGEGLAEANEQFF; cdr3_nt: TGTGCCAGCAGCCAAGGGGAGGGACTAGCGGAGGCCAATGAGCAGTTCTTC
clone_size: NA; d_call: NA; j_call: TRBJ1-5; cdr3_length: 14; v_call: TRBV7-9; cdr3_aa: CASSDGTSNQPQHF; cdr3_nt: TGTGCCAGCAGCGACGGGACAAGCAATCAGCCCCAGCATTTT
clone_size: NA; d_call: TRBD2; j_call: TRBJ2-1; cdr3_length: 16; v_call: TRBV19; cdr3_aa: CASSITAGGLGNEQFF; cdr3_nt: TGTGCCAGTAGTATCACCGCGGGAGGACTCGGGAATGAGCAGTTCTTC
clone_size: NA; d_call: NA; j_call: TRBJ2-2; cdr3_length: 14; v_call: TRBV7-9; cdr3_aa: CVTAPLANTGELFF; cdr3_nt: TGTGTCACAGCCCCACTCGCGAACACCGGGGAGCTGTTTTTT
clone_size: NA; d_call: NA; j_call: TRBJ1-1; cdr3_length: 11; v_call: TRBV29-1; cdr3_aa: CSVMESTEAFF; cdr3_nt: TGCAGCGTTATGGAGTCTACTGAAGCTTTCTTT
clone_size: NA; d_call: NA; j_call: TRBJ1-2; cdr3_length: 12; v_call: TRBV7-9; cdr3_aa: CASSLVTGGYTF; cdr3_nt: TGTGCCAGCAGCTTAGTAACAGGGGGCTACACCTTC
clone_size: NA; d_call: TRBD1; j_call: TRBJ1-2; cdr3_length: 16; v_call: TRBV7-8; cdr3_aa: CASSSRTGGIPYGYTF; cdr3_nt: TGTGCCAGCAGCTCTCGGACAGGGGGAATTCCTTATGGCTACACCTTC
clone_size: NA; d_call: TRBD1; j_call: TRBJ1-4; cdr3_length: 16; v_call: TRBV2; cdr3_aa: CASIGLEWTGKEKLFF; cdr3_nt: TGTGCCAGCATAGGTCTTGAGTGGACAGGGAAGGAAAAACTGTTTTTT
clone_size: NA; d_call: TRBD1; j_call: TRBJ1-1; cdr3_length: 16; v_call: TRBV7-9; cdr3_aa: CSSSLEGTGWNTEAFF; cdr3_nt: TGTTCCAGCAGCTTAGAAGGGACAGGGTGGAACACTGAAGCTTTCTTT
clone_size: NA; d_call: NA; j_call: TRBJ2-1; cdr3_length: 13; v_call: TRBV18; cdr3_aa: CASSDDRNNEQFF; cdr3_nt: TGTGCCAGCTCAGACGACAGAAACAATGAGCAGTTCTTC
clone_size: NA; d_call: NA; j_call: TRBJ2-2; cdr3_length: 14; v_call: TRBV10-2; cdr3_aa: CASSDERGTGELFF; cdr3_nt: TGCGCCAGCAGTGATGAACGGGGTACCGGGGAGCTGTTTTTT